This T cell receptor beta chain is drawn from a study of blood T cell repertoires in COVID-19. This clone was detected only a few times. Trimming removed 4 bases from V and 8 bases from J, with 15 bases in between. The germline CDR1 and CDR2 sequences are GTSNPN and SVGIG (reference sequence). The CDR3 length is 13 residues. This table comes from immunoSEQ multiplex PCR, and its TCRdb copy is limited to in-frame clones, with some not included. The table includes 310,000 or so clones, roughly 85% detected once. The receptor was isolated from a woman aged 30 to 39 who had recovered from COVID-19. This sequence joins TRBV30 and TRBJ2-1, with D possibly TRBD2 on 6 matching bases. The sample taken for sequencing was PBMCs or T cells enriched from blood (not recorded which). The CDR3 DNA reads TGTGCCTGGAACCCAAGCGGAGGGGATGAGCAGTTCTTC. Translation gives CAWNPSGGDEQFF.